This record concerns one TCR beta chain sequence. V lost 0 bases and J lost 2, with 9 bases in between. The CDR3 is 15 amino acids. Per germline, CDR1 SGHRS and CDR2 YFSETQ. This sample is part of a study of molecular identifiers for immune sequencing clone quantification. MiXCR was run by TCRdb on the PCR reads, yielding one entry per CDR3 protein. The sample lists approximately 550,000 distinct CDR3 sequences; about a fifth were seen once. Sequenced input: naive CD8+ T cells from blood, with Jurkat cell RNA spiked in. Documented subset: FACS-sorted CD8+CD4-CCR7+CD45RA+ naive T cells. This receptor was taken from a human donor in good health. Some libraries in this study had Jurkat cell RNA spiked in. This chain joins TRBV5-1 and TRBJ1-5; perhaps TRBD1 as D (6 bases). CDR3 sequence reads: CASSLDPGGNQPQHF. The CDR3 DNA follows: TGCGCCAGCAGCTTGGATCCAGGGGGCAATCAGCCCCAGCATTTT.